This TCR beta chain was captured in a study of OX40 agonist ivuxolimab in advanced cancers. Overall study context: The study enrolled dose-escalation patients with hepatocellular carcinoma, melanoma, renal cell or head and neck cancer. There were three patients with partial responses, one having hepatocellular carcinoma and two cutaneous melanoma. Findings of the study overall: The study found among the lowest clonal expansion in partial responders at 0.1-3.0 mg/kg.

As concerns this clone: No antigen is known for it.

Blood draws occurred at baseline, cycle 4 day 1, and cycle 7 day 1. Repertoires were generated with immunoSEQ multiplex PCR, while TCRdb's copy carries only in-frame clones and drops some. The sample yields almost 70,000 clones, approximately 90% seen once. Sequencing was performed on CD4+ or CD8+ T cells sorted from blood, taken in a trial of the OX40 agonist ivuxolimab. This clonotype originated in an adult with an advanced solid tumor such as melanoma, head and neck, liver or kidney cancer.

The CDR3 spells CASSLAASGSVQETQYF. CDR3 nucleotides: TGTGCCAGCAGCCTAGCGGCTAGCGGGAGTGTCCAAGAGACCCAGTACTTC. The rearrangement joins TRBV9 to TRBJ2-5; 10 bases agree with TRBD2. The germline gives CDR1 SGDLS, CDR2 YYNGEE. V lost 4 bases to trimming and J lost 1 base; unmatched junction nucleotides: 10. The CDR3 runs 17 residues.